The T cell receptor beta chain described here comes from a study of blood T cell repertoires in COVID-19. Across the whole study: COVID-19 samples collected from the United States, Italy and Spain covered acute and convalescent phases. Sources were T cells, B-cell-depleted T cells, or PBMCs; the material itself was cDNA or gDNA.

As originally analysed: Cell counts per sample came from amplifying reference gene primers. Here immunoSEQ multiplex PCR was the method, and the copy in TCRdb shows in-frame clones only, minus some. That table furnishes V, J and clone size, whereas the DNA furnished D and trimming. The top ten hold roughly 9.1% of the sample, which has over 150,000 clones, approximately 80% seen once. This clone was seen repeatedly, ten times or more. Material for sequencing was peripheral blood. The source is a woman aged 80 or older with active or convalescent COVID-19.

The CDR3 loop is CASRQAGETQYF. CDR3 nucleotide sequence: TGTGCCAGTAGACAGGCGGGGGAGACCCAGTACTTC. The chain uses TRBV19 and TRBJ2-5; tentative D call: TRBD2 (6 bases). The germline V gene encodes CDR1 LNHDA and CDR2 SQIVND (reference sequence). The CDR3 runs to 12 residues. V gave up 6 bases and J gave up 5 bases, with 10 bases separating them.